The 24 T cell receptor beta chains presented below share a single source sample, sequenced in a study of multiple sclerosis patients with progressive multifocal leukoencephalopathy. The time point denotes: time of PML onset. The table came from immunoSEQ multiplex PCR; TCRdb's copy has only in-frame clones and leaves some out. The sample records some 31,000 clones, roughly 87% being singletons. The sequenced sample was PBMCs, obtained from a patient treated with natalizumab. These receptor sequences come from a human donor with progressive multifocal leukoencephalopathy.

The gene calls are TRBV4-3 and TRBJ1-4; weak D call: TRBD1 (5 bases). CDR3 length: 16 residues. V was pared by 0 bases and J by 7 bases, with 15 bases between. Germline V lookup: CDR1 LGHNA, CDR2 YSLEER. CDR3 sequence (DNA): TGCGCCAGCAGCCAAGATCGCGAGGGGCTTGGTGAAAAACTGTTTTTT. Encoded protein: CASSQDREGLGEKLFF.

The chain links TRBV9 to TRBJ2-7; TRBD2 is a possible D gene (7 bases). Germline CDR1 and CDR2: SGDLS and YYNGEE. The CDR3 is made up of 13 amino acids. Trimming took off 3 bases at V and 6 bases at J, with 13 bases between the two ends. The CDR3 protein is CASSGGGRAEQYF. CDR3 nucleotides: TGTGCCAGCAGCGGCGGGGGCAGGGCCGAGCAGTACTTC.

CDR3 nucleotides: TGTGCCAGCAGTTTAGGTCTTAGGTTCAATCAGCCCCAGCATTTT. It yields the protein CASSLGLRFNQPQHF. This chain links TRBV27 with TRBJ1-5; D ambiguous. The CDR3 is made up of 15 amino acids. Germline-derived CDR1 and CDR2 are MNHEY and SMNVEV (reference sequence). Deletions cut 2 bases from V and 3 bases from J, with 11 bases between.

The V and J genes are TRBV7-9 and TRBJ2-5; 8 bases match TRBD2. Germline V lookup: CDR1 SEHNR, CDR2 FQNEAQ (reference sequence). Unmatched junction bases numbered 5, after V lost 3 bases and J lost 2 bases. The CDR3 covers 15 residues. In DNA form, the CDR3 reads TGTGCCAGCAGCTTTAGCGGGGAGGGACAAGAGACCCAGTACTTC. Translated: CASSFSGEGQETQYF.

CDR3 amino acids: CASSLVRDWGTGQFF. CDR3 coding DNA: TGTGCCAGCAGCTTAGTACGGGATTGGGGGACAGGGCAGTTCTTC. The gene calls are TRBV7-2 and TRBJ2-1, with TRBD1 identical over 8 bases. The CDR3 sequence is 15 residues long. The V and J ends lost 1 base and 12 bases, in that order; junction bases with no gene match: 11. Germline lookup yields CDR1 SGHTA and CDR2 FQGNSA.

The rearrangement joins TRBV6-1 to TRBJ2-2; tentative D call: TRBD1 (6 bases). Germline V gene data show CDR1 as MNHNS and CDR2 as SASEGT. Trimming cost V 2 bases and J 6 bases, with 16 bases left between them. This CDR3 region has 16 residues. CDR3 in amino acids: CASSENGQGFAGELFF. The CDR3 region has the DNA TGTGCCAGCAGTGAAAACGGCCAGGGGTTCGCCGGGGAGCTGTTTTTT.

This chain uses TRBV7-2 with TRBJ1-5; weak D call: TRBD1 (6 bases). The ends were cut back, 4 bases at V and 6 bases at J, with 19 bases in the middle. CDR3 length equals 16 residues. In germline, CDR1 is SGHTA, CDR2 FQGNSA. The CDR3 bases are TGTGCCAGCAGCTCGGGCACAGGGAGTTCACCTCAGCCCCAGCATTTT. Protein: CASSSGTGSSPQPQHF. Full variable domain (remainder filled in from reference TRBV7-2 and TRBJ1-5): GAGVSQSPSNKVTEKGKDVELRCDPISGHTALYWYRQSLGQGLEFLIYFQGNSAPDKSGLPSDRFSAERTGGSVSTLTIQRTQQEDSAVYLCASSSGTGSSPQPQHFGDGTRLSIL.

The chain links TRBV29-1 to TRBJ1-1; D uncertain. V was clipped by 3 bases and J by 4 bases, with 6 bases between them. CDR1 is SQVTM, CDR2 ANQGSEA, per germline. The length of the CDR3 is 11 residues. CDR3 amino acids: CSVDRGTEAFF. For the CDR3, the DNA is TGCAGCGTTGACCGCGGCACTGAAGCTTTCTTT.

The V call is TRBV11-3, the J call TRBJ1-3; D not resolved. V was clipped by 2 bases and J by 11 bases, with 13 bases between them. The CDR3 totals 13 residues. Germline V gene data show CDR1 as SGHNT and CDR2 as YENEEA. The CDR3 is CASSLSYPGAIYF. DNA of the CDR3: TGTGCCAGCAGCTTATCTTACCCAGGCGCCATATATTTT.

The chain carries TRBV13 and TRBJ2-7, with 9 bases identical to TRBD1. CDR1 is PRHDT, CDR2 FYEKMQ, per germline (reference sequence). The CDR3 length is 15 residues. V was clipped by 2 bases and J by 4 bases; unmatched bases: 6. This chain's CDR3 is CASSLWGQGLYEQYF. DNA for the CDR3: TGTGCCAGCAGCTTATGGGGACAGGGTTTGTACGAGCAGTACTTC.

This rearrangement joins TRBV19 to TRBJ1-5, with D hard to call. Germline V gene sequence: CDR1 LNHDA, CDR2 SQIVND (reference sequence). The CDR3 spans 13 residues. Trimming cost V 6 bases and J 0 bases, with 6 bases left between them. The CDR3 bases are TGTGCCAGTAGCCTCAATAGCAATCAGCCCCAGCATTTT. Encoded protein: CASSLNSNQPQHF. The full variable domain, in which reference TRBV19 and TRBJ1-5 provide the parts outside the CDR3, is DGGITQSPKYLFRKEGQNVTLSCEQNLNHDAMYWYRQDPGQGLRLIYYSQIVNDFQKGDIAEGYSVSREKKESFPLTVTSAQKNPTAFYLCASSLNSNQPQHFGDGTRLSIL.

The rearrangement uses TRBV28 and TRBJ2-5; 7 bases line up with TRBD2. The J call is in doubt because the DNA end fits TRBJ2-7 better. Germline V lookup: CDR1 MDHEN, CDR2 SYDVKM. The CDR3 is made up of 14 amino acids. The CDR3 DNA follows: TGTGCCAGCAGGTCCCCAGCGGGGATGAACGAGCAGTACTTC. It encodes CASRSPAGMNEQYF.

The chain is built from TRBV27 and TRBJ2-7, with 7 bases matching TRBD2. Germline CDR1 MNHEY, CDR2 SMNVEV (reference sequence). The J segment lost 3 bases and the V segment lost 4 bases, leaving 9 bases of the junction unmatched. This CDR3 is built from 15 residues. This CDR3 reads CASSYTGGLLYEQYF. CDR3 in DNA: TGTGCCAGCAGTTACACGGGAGGACTCCTCTACGAGCAGTACTTC.

This rearrangement joins TRBV19 to TRBJ2-7, with D tentatively TRBD2 (5 bases). Per the germline V gene, CDR1 is LNHDA and CDR2 is SQIVND (reference sequence). This CDR3 contains 17 residues. V lost 1 base and J 1 base, leaving 17 bases between the germline ends. The CDR3 DNA sequence: TGTGCCAGTAGTATAGCCCGTGGACTTCGAGCTTCCTACGAGCAGTACTTC. It yields the protein CASSIARGLRASYEQYF.

CDR3 nucleotides: TGTGCCAGCAGCGTGACAGGGGGAGAATACAATGAGCAGTTCTTC. Its protein product is CASSVTGGEYNEQFF. The chain is built from TRBV9 and TRBJ2-1; 9 bases line up with TRBD1. J lost 4 bases, V lost 2 bases, and 4 bases had no gene match. The CDR3 spans 15 residues. Per the germline V gene, CDR1 is SGDLS and CDR2 is YYNGEE.

J is TRBJ2-3 and V is TRBV6-1, with 14 bases fitting TRBD2. The V segment lost 4 bases and the J segment 0 bases; nucleotides outside the gene matches: 12. Germline assignment: CDR1 MNHNS and CDR2 SASEGT. CDR3 length: 20 amino acids. CDR3 sequence reads: CASSGPGLAGVSPSTDTQYF. In DNA form, the CDR3 reads TGTGCCAGCAGTGGGCCGGGACTAGCGGGAGTATCCCCGAGCACAGATACGCAGTATTTT.

This sequence joins TRBV7-6 and TRBJ1-1; TRBD1 might be the D (6 bases). V lost 1 base and J 7 bases, leaving 19 bases between the germline ends. Germline CDR1 is SGHVS and CDR2 is FNYEAQ. The CDR3 is made up of 16 amino acids. CDR3 region: CASSLEVNVGAGEAFF. The DNA for the CDR3 is TGTGCCAGCAGCTTAGAAGTTAATGTGGGGGCAGGTGAAGCTTTCTTT.

This clone was seen once. V is TRBV6-5 and J is TRBJ2-7, with D uncertain. V shed 3 bases and J shed 0 bases, with 9 bases lying between them. This CDR3 spans 14 amino acids. Germline lookup yields CDR1 MNHEY and CDR2 SVGAGI. CDR3 bases: TGTGCCAGCAGTTATAAGGGCCCCTCCTACGAGCAGTACTTC. Translation: CASSYKGPSYEQYF.

The rearrangement uses TRBV14 and TRBJ2-7, with TRBD2 matching 8 bases. The junction had 5 bases not matched to a gene; V was cut back by 0 bases and J by 4 bases. CDR3 size: 15 residues. Germline V gene sequence: CDR1 SGHDN, CDR2 FVKESK. In DNA form, the CDR3 reads TGTGCCAGCAGCCAAGAAGGGACTAGTTGGTACGAGCAGTACTTC. Translated, it gives CASSQEGTSWYEQYF.

The J gene is TRBJ1-5, the V gene TRBV27; D call uncertain. Germline V gene lookup returns CDR1 MNHEY and CDR2 SMNVEV (reference sequence). V was trimmed by 6 bases and J by 0 bases, leaving 15 bases between them. The CDR3 runs to 16 residues. The CDR3 coding sequence is TGTGCCAGCAGCTCCCCCCAGGCGGGTAGCAATCAGCCCCAGCATTTT. Translation: CASSSPQAGSNQPQHF.

The chain uses TRBV5-1 and TRBJ2-2; no reliable D call. Per the germline V gene, CDR1 is SGHRS and CDR2 is YFSETQ. This CDR3 spans 12 amino acids. The V end was cut by 3 bases, the J end by 2 bases, with 2 bases between. CDR3 DNA sequence: TGCGCCAGCAGCTCCAACACCGGGGAGCTGTTTTTT. Translation gives CASSSNTGELFF. Full variable domain (outside the CDR3, taken from reference TRBV5-1 and TRBJ2-2): KAGVTQTPRYLIKTRGQQVTLSCSPISGHRSVSWYQQTPGQGLQFLFEYFSETQRNKGNFPGRFSGRQFSNSRSEMNVSTLELGDSALYLCASSSNTGELFFGEGSRLTVL.

J is TRBJ1-5 and V is TRBV11-2; no reliable D call. The germline gives CDR1 SGHAT, CDR2 FQNNGV. V lost 1 base and J lost 3, with 4 bases in between. The CDR3 extends over 13 amino acids. CDR3 nucleotides: TGTGCCAGCAGCTTAGGACTCAATCAGCCCCAGCATTTT. Translation gives CASSLGLNQPQHF.

On this clone itself: At the DNA level, this CDR3 is encoded by other sequences in the same sample as well. The rearrangement joins TRBV6-5 to TRBJ2-1; no reliable D call. V was pared by 4 bases and J by 0 bases, with 4 bases between. This CDR3 spans 13 amino acids. Germline V gives CDR1 MNHEY, CDR2 SVGAGI. This CDR3 reads CASSSSSYNEQFF. The CDR3 coding sequence is TGTGCCAGCAGTTCCAGCTCCTACAATGAGCAGTTCTTC.

This clone was counted only a few times. This chain's CDR3 is CASGLSSNQPQHF. Written as DNA, the CDR3 is TGTGCCAGCGGCCTGAGTAGCAATCAGCCCCAGCATTTT. The rearrangement links TRBV27 to TRBJ1-5; D unresolved. From germline, CDR1 is MNHEY and CDR2 SMNVEV (reference sequence). The CDR3 is 13 amino acids. Deletions cut 8 bases from V and 0 bases from J, with 8 bases between.